This TCR beta chain was identified in a study of early T cells in non-severe SARS-CoV-2 infection. In the study overall: Whole-blood bulk RNA, unsorted, was sequenced, and chains were unpaired.

There are many counts of this clonotype. The antigen is not known. Individual cDNA molecules received unique molecular identifiers. TCRdb redid the calling of the 5' RACE reads with MiXCR, one entry per CDR3 protein. The sample has about 55,000 distinct CDR3 sequences, 6.5% to 7.5% seen once; the top ten hold 5.8%. Germline V gives CDR1 ENHRY, CDR2 SYGVKD. The CDR3 extends over 16 amino acids. V trimming: 4 bases; J trimming: 2 bases; junction bases outside the gene matches: 4. Study-level results: The study's VDJdb matching favored anti-spike CD8 responses and missed private and CD4 specificities.

Material: whole blood, obtained at baseline. The clonotype was recovered from an adult who was a healthcare worker with PCR-confirmed SARS-CoV-2 infection or an uninfected control (not recorded which). The rearrangement links TRBV10-3 to TRBJ2-3; 12 bases match TRBD2. CDR3 in DNA: TGTGCCATCAGTGGCGGACTAGCGGGGAACACAGATACGCAGTATTTT. Protein: CAISGGLAGNTDTQYF.